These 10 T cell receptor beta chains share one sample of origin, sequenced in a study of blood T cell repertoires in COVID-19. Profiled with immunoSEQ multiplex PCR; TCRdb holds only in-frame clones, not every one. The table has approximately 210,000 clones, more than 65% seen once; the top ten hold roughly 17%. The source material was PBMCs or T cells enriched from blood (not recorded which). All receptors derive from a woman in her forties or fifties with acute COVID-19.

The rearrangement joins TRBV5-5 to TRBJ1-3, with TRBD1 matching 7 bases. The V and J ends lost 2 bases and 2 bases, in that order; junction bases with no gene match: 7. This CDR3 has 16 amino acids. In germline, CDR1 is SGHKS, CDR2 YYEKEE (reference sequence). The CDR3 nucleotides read TGTGCCAGCAGCTTTGGGCAGGGGGATACTGGAAACACCATATATTTT. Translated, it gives CASSFGQGDTGNTIYF.

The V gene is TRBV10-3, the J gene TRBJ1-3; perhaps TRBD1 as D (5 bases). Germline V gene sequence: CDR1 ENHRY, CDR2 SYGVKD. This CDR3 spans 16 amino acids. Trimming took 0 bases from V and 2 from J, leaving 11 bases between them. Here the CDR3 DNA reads TGTGCCATCAGTGAGTCGGTGACAGTTGCTGGAAACACCATATATTTT. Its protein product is CAISESVTVAGNTIYF.

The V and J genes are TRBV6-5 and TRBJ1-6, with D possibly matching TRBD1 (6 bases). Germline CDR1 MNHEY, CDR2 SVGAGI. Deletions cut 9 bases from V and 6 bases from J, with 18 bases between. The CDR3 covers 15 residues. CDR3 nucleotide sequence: TGTGCCAGTACAGGGTTCAGGTCTCCTAATTCACCCCTCCACTTT. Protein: CASTGFRSPNSPLHF.

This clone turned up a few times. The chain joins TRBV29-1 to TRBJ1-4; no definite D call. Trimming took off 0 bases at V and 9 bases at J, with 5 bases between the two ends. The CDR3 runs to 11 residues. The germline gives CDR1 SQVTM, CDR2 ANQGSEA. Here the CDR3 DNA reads TGCAGCGTTGAAGATGAGAAAAAACTGTTTTTT. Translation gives CSVEDEKKLFF. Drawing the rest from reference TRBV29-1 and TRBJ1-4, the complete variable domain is SAVISQKPSRDICQRGTSLTIQCQVDSQVTMMFWYRQQPGQSLTLIATANQGSEATYESGFVIDKFPISRPNLTFSTLTVSNMSPEDSSIYLCSVEDEKKLFFGSGTQLSVL.

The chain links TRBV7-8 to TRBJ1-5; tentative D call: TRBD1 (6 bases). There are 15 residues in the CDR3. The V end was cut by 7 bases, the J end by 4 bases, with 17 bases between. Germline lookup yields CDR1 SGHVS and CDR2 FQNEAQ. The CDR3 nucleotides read TGTGCCAGCATCGAGACCGGGACACCTAATCAGCCCCAGCATTTT. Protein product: CASIETGTPNQPQHF.

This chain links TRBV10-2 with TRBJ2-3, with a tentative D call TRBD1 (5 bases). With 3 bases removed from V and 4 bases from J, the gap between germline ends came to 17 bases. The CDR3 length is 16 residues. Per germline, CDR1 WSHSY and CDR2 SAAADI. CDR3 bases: TGCGCCAGCAGTGAAGGGGCCCTAACTATCGCAGATACGCAGTATTTT. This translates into CASSEGALTIADTQYF.

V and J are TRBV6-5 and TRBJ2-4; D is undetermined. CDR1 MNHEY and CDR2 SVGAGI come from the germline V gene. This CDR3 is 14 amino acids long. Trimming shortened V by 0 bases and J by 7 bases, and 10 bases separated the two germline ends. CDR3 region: CASSYSIAENIQYF. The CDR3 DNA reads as TGTGCCAGCAGTTACTCGATAGCCGAGAACATTCAGTACTTC.

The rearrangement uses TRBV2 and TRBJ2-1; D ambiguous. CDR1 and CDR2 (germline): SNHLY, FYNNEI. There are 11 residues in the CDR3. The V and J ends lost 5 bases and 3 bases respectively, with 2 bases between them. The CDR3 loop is CASSYYNEQFF. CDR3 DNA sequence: TGTGCCAGCAGTTACTACAATGAGCAGTTCTTC.

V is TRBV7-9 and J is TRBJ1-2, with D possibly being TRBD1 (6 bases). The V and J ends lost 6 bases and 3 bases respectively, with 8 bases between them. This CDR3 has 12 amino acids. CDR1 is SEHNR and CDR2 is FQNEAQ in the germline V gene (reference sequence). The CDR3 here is CASSSGDYGYTF. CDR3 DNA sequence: TGTGCCAGCAGTTCAGGGGACTATGGCTACACCTTC.

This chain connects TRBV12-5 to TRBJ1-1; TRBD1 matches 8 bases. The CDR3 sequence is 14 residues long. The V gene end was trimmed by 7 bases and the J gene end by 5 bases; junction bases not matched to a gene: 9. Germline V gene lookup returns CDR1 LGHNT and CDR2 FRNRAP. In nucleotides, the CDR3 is TGTGCTAGTGCTAAACAGGGGGGAATGACTGAAGCTTTCTTT. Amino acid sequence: CASAKQGGMTEAFF.